What follows describes a single T cell receptor beta chain. Its matching antigen is unknown. The repertoire was sequenced with immunoSEQ multiplex PCR; TCRdb's copy has only in-frame clones and lacks some. The sample yields some 120,000 clones, about 87% seen once. This sample was taken from a study of cytomegalovirus exposure and HLA in healthy donors. The CDR3 extends over 13 amino acids. Germline V gene data show CDR1 as MNHEY and CDR2 as SMNVEV (reference sequence). Trimming shortened V by 1 base and J by 7 bases, and 9 bases separated the two germline ends. Study conclusions and caveats: CMV antigen specificity was confirmed in vitro for a few CMV-associated chains. First-cohort TCR clusters tended to co-occur in the roughly 130 validation repertoires, a later analysis found. According to the study, 160 or so TCR beta chains were cytomegalovirus-associated. Most observed TCR sequences were rare, whereas some public TCRs were detected in many donors.

The chain couples TRBV27 to TRBJ2-3; possibly TRBD1 for D (5 bases). The receptor comes from a woman younger than 35 in good health and CMV-seronegative. The sequenced sample consisted of PBMCs. The CDR3 nucleotides read TGTGCCAGCAGTTTATGGGGCCAAAATACGCAGTATTTT. This gives the protein CASSLWGQNTQYF.